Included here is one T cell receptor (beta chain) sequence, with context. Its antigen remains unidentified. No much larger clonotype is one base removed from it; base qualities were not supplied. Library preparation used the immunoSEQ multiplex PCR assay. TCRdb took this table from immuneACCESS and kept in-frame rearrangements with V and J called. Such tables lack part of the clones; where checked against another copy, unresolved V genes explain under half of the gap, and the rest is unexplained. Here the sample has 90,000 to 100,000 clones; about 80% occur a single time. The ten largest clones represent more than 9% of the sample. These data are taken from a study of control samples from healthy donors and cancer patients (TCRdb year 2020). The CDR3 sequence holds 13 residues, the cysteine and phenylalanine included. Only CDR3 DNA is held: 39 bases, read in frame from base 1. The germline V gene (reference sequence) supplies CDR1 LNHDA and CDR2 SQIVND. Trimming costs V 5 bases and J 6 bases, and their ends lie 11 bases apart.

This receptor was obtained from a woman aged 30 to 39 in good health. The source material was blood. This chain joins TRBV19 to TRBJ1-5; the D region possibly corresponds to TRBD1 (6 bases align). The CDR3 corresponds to CASSPDRSQPQHF. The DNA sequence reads TGTGCCAGTAGTCCGGACAGAAGTCAGCCCCAGCATTTT.